The TCR beta chain described here comes from a study of blood T cell repertoires in COVID-19. The study counted Cohort 3 donors as recovered given two negative PCRs, clearance, or symptom resolution. J lost 0 bases, V lost 2 bases, and 3 bases had no gene match. The CDR3 is 16 residues long. CDR1 and CDR2 from the germline V gene are KGHSH and LQKENI. Profiled with immunoSEQ multiplex PCR; TCRdb holds only in-frame clones, not every one. The sample has about 400,000 clones; just under 90% are singletons. This receptor was identified in a woman in her twenties or thirties who had recovered from COVID-19. This chain uses TRBV18 with TRBJ1-3; 8 positions match TRBD1. Sequencing was carried out using PBMCs or T cells enriched from blood (not recorded which). CDR3 residues: CASSPYGTGSGNTIYF. DNA of the CDR3: TGTGCCAGCTCACCATACGGGACAGGCTCTGGAAACACCATATATTTT. The variable domain in full, with the rest retrieved from reference TRBV18 and TRBJ1-3, is NAGVMQNPRHLVRRRGQEARLRCSPMKGHSHVYWYRQLPEEGLKFMVYLQKENIIDESGMPKERFSAEFPKEGPSILRIQQVVRGDSAAYFCASSPYGTGSGNTIYFGEGSWLTVV.